What follows describes a single T cell receptor beta chain. The data belong to a study of CD8 T cells in ankylosing spondylitis. Trimming removed 9 bases from V and 2 bases from J, with 10 bases in between. This CDR3 is 12 amino acids long. Library preparation for TCR beta used quantitative 5'-RACE with molecular barcodes. TCRdb re-analysed the 5' RACE reads in MiXCR, keeping a single row per CDR3 protein. The table has roughly 230,000 distinct CDR3 sequences, 15% to 20% seen once. The chain couples TRBV12-3 or TRBV12-4 to TRBJ2-5; D is ambiguous. The sample taken for sequencing was blood, either unsorted or a sorted T cell fraction (not recorded which). The receptor was derived from a male donor with ankylosing spondylitis or in good health (not recorded which). Here the CDR3 reads CASKAVQETQYF. The CDR3, as DNA: TGTGCCAGTAAGGCAGTACAAGAGACCCAGTACTTC.